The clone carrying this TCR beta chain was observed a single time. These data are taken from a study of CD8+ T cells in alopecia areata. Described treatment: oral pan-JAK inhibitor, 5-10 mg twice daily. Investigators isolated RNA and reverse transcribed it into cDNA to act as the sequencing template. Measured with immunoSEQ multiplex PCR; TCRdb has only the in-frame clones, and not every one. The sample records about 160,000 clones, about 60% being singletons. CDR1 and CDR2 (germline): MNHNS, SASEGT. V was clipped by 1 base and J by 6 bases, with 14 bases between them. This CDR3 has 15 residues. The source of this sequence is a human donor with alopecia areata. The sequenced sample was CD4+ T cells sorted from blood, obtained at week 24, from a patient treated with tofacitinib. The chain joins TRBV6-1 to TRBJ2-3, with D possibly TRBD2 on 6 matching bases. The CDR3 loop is CASSEGAGRLDTQYF. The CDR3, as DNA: TGTGCCAGCAGTGAAGGTGCAGGGAGGCTGGATACGCAGTATTTT.